The entry that follows covers one T cell receptor beta chain sequence. Its antigen is not known. Each CDR3 protein is one row after TCRdb ran MiXCR on the reads. The sample comprises under 600,000 distinct CDR3 sequences, 15% to 20% of which are singletons, and 20% to 30% rests with the top ten. V gave up 1 base and J gave up 8 bases; unmatched junction bases: 11. The germline gives CDR1 MGHRA, CDR2 YSYEKL. The CDR3 is 17 residues long. The data are from a study of T cell repertoires in cytomegalovirus infection. Study-level information: Evidence of both CMV infection and a matching HLA type came from public TCR beta signatures.

Study-level points and caveats: Cumulative frequency of public TCR beta families picked out carriers of CMV plus the relevant HLA. What dominated the ex vivo response were HLA-C-restricted CMV-specific TCR beta clonotypes.

What was sequenced was CD8+ T cells from PBMCs. The chain recombines TRBV4-1 with TRBJ2-1; 10 nucleotides align to TRBD2. This TCR was sampled from a human donor in good health (CMV status not recorded). Some clones in this sample may be carry-over from other donors' samples. CDR3 nucleotide sequence: TGCGCCAGCAGCCAAGGAACCTACCTAGCGGGGGACGATGAGCAGTTCTTC. Its translation: CASSQGTYLAGDDEQFF.